The clone carrying this T cell receptor (beta chain) was found once. In the same sample, other DNA sequences code for this CDR3. The data were taken from a study of PD-L1 blockade in urothelial cancer. Time point in this sample: pretreatment peripheral blood. Assay used: immunoSEQ multiplex PCR; TCRdb lists only in-frame clones, some missing. The data contain roughly 100,000 clones, around 89% of them seen just once; the ten biggest clones take up 0.85% to 1%. V lost 1 base, J lost 4 bases, and 3 bases stayed unmatched. CDR1 is MNHNS, CDR2 SASEGT, per germline. The length of the CDR3 is 14 residues. The clonotype comes from a woman over 75 with urothelial cancer. Sequenced here: PBMCs, sampled around atezolizumab (anti-PD-L1) treatment. The V gene is TRBV6-1, the J gene TRBJ2-7, with 8 bases that match TRBD1. CDR3 bases: TGTGCCAGCAGTGAAGGGACAGGGTCATACGAGCAGTACTTC. Translating it yields CASSEGTGSYEQYF.